This TCR beta chain was profiled in a study of graft-versus-host responses after intestinal transplantation (dated by TCRdb to the early 2020s). Study-wide context: Multivisceral, liver-intestinal, or isolated intestinal transplants were received by the recipients. Anti-thymocyte globulin induction was given to all recipients, followed by maintenance tacrolimus and steroids for around three years. Graft-versus-host and host-versus-graft alloreactive T cell clones were tracked in the graft, circulation and bone marrow after intestinal transplantation using bulk TCR-beta CDR3 sequencing. To identify alloreactive clones, pre-transplant mixed lymphocyte reaction products were sequenced and then compared with unstimulated pre-transplant donor and recipient T cells. The cohort enrolled under 25 intestinal transplant recipients including one retransplant, and a few patients lacking pretransplant specimens were excluded. Donor T cell macrochimerism was defined as a peak of at least 4% donor T cells among recipient peripheral blood mononuclear cells. Instead of going to the commercial service, samples from a few later patients were sequenced in-house on an Illumina MiSeq and processed with MiXCR.

Sample time point, as interpreted from the label and publication: cells obtained before transplantation from donor or recipient. CD3+CD4+ and CD3+CD8+ populations were FACS-sorted from unstimulated pre-transplant donor and recipient cells taken from spleen or lymph nodes. Library method: the immunoSEQ multiplex PCR assay. For most patients, genomic DNA was isolated with the Qiagen DNeasy Blood and Tissue Kit and sent frozen to Adaptive Biotechnologies for TCR sequencing. High-throughput TCR-beta CDR3 sequencing of genomic DNA from most patients was performed by Adaptive Biotechnologies. The authors' analysis ran thus. TCR sequencing data were retrieved from Adaptive's ImmunoSEQ software for 15 to 20 patients, whereas a few other patients were processed with MiXCR and VDJtools. CD4 versus CD8 sorting errors were corrected by removing sequences found in both subsets at a frequency ratio below 5:1. Because the origin of CDR3 nucleotide sequences shared between donor and recipient could not be assigned, those sequences were removed. Alloreactive clones required at least 2-fold expansion over unstimulated cells and minimum CFSE-low frequency of 0.002% (template counts) or 0.001% (read counts). Mappable clones were those detected in sequenced pre-transplant spleen, lymph node, or MLR CFSE-low populations of the donor or recipient. The cumulative frequency of alloreactive clones was calculated as a percentage of all sequences, weighted by copy number. This immuneACCESS table, as held by TCRdb, lists in-frame sequences with V and J called but not all clones. Of the missing ones, under half trace to an unresolved V gene in checked studies; the others have no known cause. That table gives V, J and clone size, and the DNA gave D and trimming. In this sample the table shows about 100,000 clones, more than 85% of which occur a single time. The top ten clones comprise around 0.86% of the sample.

Of note for this clone: No cognate antigen has been identified for it. Per-nucleotide qualities are absent, and no much larger clonotype sits a single base away.

CDR1 and CDR2, looked up from the germline V gene, are MNHEY and SVGAGI. V drops 7 bases and J drops 2 bases, leaving 14 bases in between. The CDR3 spans 15 residues, from the cysteine through the phenylalanine. Kept here is only the CDR3 DNA, which spans 45 bases and is read in frame from base 1. General findings and caveats noted by the study authors: GvH clones were detected in recipient bone marrow, and some appeared earlier in ileal mucosa or blood, consistent with an intestinal mucosal origin. High GvH to HvG T cell clonal ratios were observed in the allografts of patients with donor T cell macrochimerism. Peak levels of circulating GvH clones were associated with declines in HvG clones early after transplant. The conclusions were limited by the relatively low number and heterogeneity of the intestinal transplant patients.

This receptor chain uses TRBV6-5 and TRBJ2-2; 6 matching bases give a weak D call of TRBD2. The sequence derives from a human donor who was the organ donor for an intestinal transplant. Sequences were derived from unstimulated CD4+ T cells sorted from spleen or lymph node cells, sampled before transplant. The nucleotide sequence reads TGTGCCAGCAAAACGGTTAGCGGAAACACCGGGGAGCTGTTTTTT. Its translation is CASKTVSGNTGELFF.